Below are 12 T cell receptor beta chains sequenced from a single sample in a study of blood T cell repertoires in COVID-19 (TCRdb year 2020). The method behind the library was the immunoSEQ multiplex PCR assay. TCRdb holds this immuneACCESS table with in-frame rearrangements only. Some clones are missing; in checked studies, unresolved V genes explain under half, and the rest has no known cause. Counted in this sample were about 91,000 clones; roughly 91% of them appeared once. The ten biggest clones cover around 5% of the sample. Sequencing was performed on peripheral blood. All receptors derive from a woman aged 80 or over with active COVID-19.

This clone appeared a few times. V and J are TRBV28 and TRBJ2-2, with 11 bases lining up with TRBD1. Trimming took 5 bases from V and 4 from J; bases not matched to a gene: 3. Germline V lookup: CDR1 MDHEN, CDR2 SYDVKM. The CDR3 totals 15 residues. CDR3 region: CASSRDRGVTGELFF. In DNA form, the CDR3 reads TGTGCCAGCAGTAGGGACAGGGGGGTCACCGGGGAGCTGTTTTTT. The full variable domain, rest sourced from reference TRBV28 and TRBJ2-2, is DVKVTQSSRYLVKRTGEKVFLECVQDMDHENMFWYRQDPGLGLRLIYFSYDVKMKEKGDIPEGYSVSREKKERFSLILESASTNQTSMYLCASSRDRGVTGELFFGEGSRLTVL.

The chain is built from TRBV7-3 and TRBJ1-6; tentatively, D is TRBD1 (6 bases). The CDR3 is made up of 13 amino acids. Trimming left V 5 bases short and J 8 bases short, with 10 bases between. Germline-derived CDR1 and CDR2 are SGHTA and FQGTGA. CDR3 nucleotides: TGTGCCAGCAGCCTTAACAGGGATTCACCCCTCCACTTT. Protein product: CASSLNRDSPLHF.

This sequence joins TRBV29-1 and TRBJ2-1, with 7 bases lining up with TRBD2. The germline CDR1 and CDR2 sequences are SQVTM and ANQGSEA. The CDR3 covers 14 residues. Germline trimming cut 5 bases from V and 0 bases from J; bases unmatched to any gene: 4. DNA of the CDR3: TGCAGCGTTAGGCGGGAGATCTCCTACAATGAGCAGTTCTTC. Its protein is CSVRREISYNEQFF.

This sequence joins TRBV29-1 and TRBJ2-1; no definite D call. Per the germline V gene, CDR1 is SQVTM and CDR2 is ANQGSEA. V gave up 8 bases and J gave up 2 bases, with 13 bases separating them. This CDR3 region has 13 residues. The CDR3: CSTEQVAYNEQFF. The CDR3 DNA reads as TGCAGCACAGAGCAGGTAGCCTACAATGAGCAGTTCTTC.

CDR3 coding DNA: TGTGCCAGCAGCCCCGAGGGGCGGGACCTCTACGAGCAGTACTTC. Its translation is CASSPEGRDLYEQYF. This chain links TRBV7-6 with TRBJ2-7; possibly TRBD2 for D (6 bases). The germline V gene has CDR1 SGHVS and CDR2 FNYEAQ. This CDR3 has 15 residues. The V gene lost 5 bases and the J gene lost 3 bases, with 17 bases spanning the gap.

The J gene is TRBJ2-1, the V gene TRBV20-1; 7 bases agree with TRBD2. CDR1 is DFQATT, CDR2 SNEGSKA, per germline (reference sequence). V trimming: 3 bases; J trimming: 4 bases; junction bases outside the gene matches: 6. This CDR3 contains 14 residues. CDR3: CSASWLAEYNEQFF. The DNA of the CDR3 is TGCAGTGCTAGTTGGCTAGCGGAGTACAATGAGCAGTTCTTC.

The V call is TRBV9, the J call TRBJ2-4; TRBD2 agrees at 7 bases. V was pared by 3 bases and J by 8 bases, with 8 bases of the junction left unmatched. This CDR3 has 14 amino acids. CDR1 is SGDLS, CDR2 YYNGEE, per germline. CDR3 amino acids: CASSADGLDHIQYF. DNA for the CDR3: TGTGCCAGCAGCGCCGACGGACTAGACCACATTCAGTACTTC.

V usage is TRBV18 and J usage is TRBJ2-5; D might be TRBD2 (5 bases). The CDR3 is 12 residues long. V was pared by 2 bases and J by 5 bases, with 6 bases between. Germline V gene lookup returns CDR1 KGHSH and CDR2 LQKENI. The CDR3 loop reads CASSPEGETQYF. Written as DNA, the CDR3 is TGTGCCAGCTCACCAGAGGGTGAGACCCAGTACTTC.

This clone was seen a few times. The rearrangement uses TRBV2 and TRBJ2-7, with D perhaps matching TRBD1 (6 bases). Germline lookup yields CDR1 SNHLY and CDR2 FYNNEI. Trimming removed 9 bases from V and 0 bases from J, with 15 bases in between. The CDR3 is made up of 14 amino acids. The CDR3 spells CASSGVYPSYEQYF. The CDR3 DNA sequence: TGTGCCAGTTCAGGGGTCTACCCCTCCTACGAGCAGTACTTC. Drawing the rest from reference TRBV2 and TRBJ2-7, the complete variable domain is EPEVTQTPSHQVTQMGQEVILRCVPISNHLYFYWYRQILGQKVEFLVSFYNNEISEKSEIFDDQFSVERPDGSNFTLKIRSTKLEDSAMYFCASSGVYPSYEQYFGPGTRLTVT.

The gene calls are TRBV3-1 (or the pseudogene TRBV3-2) and TRBJ2-7, with D possibly TRBD2 on 5 matching bases. The CDR3 has 20 residues. Trimming left V 0 bases short and J 4 bases short, with 28 bases between. Germline lookup yields CDR1 LGHDT and CDR2 YNNKEL (reference sequence). CDR3 nucleotide sequence: TGTGCCAGCAGCCAAGAAAGTCTCCAGGAGGAGACGATGGCGTCTTACGAGCAGTACTTC. The encoded protein is CASSQESLQEETMASYEQYF.

This clone was counted between two and nine times. The chain carries TRBV15 and TRBJ2-6, with TRBD1 as a possible D gene (5 bases). V was clipped by 8 bases and J by 4 bases, with 15 bases between them. Per germline, CDR1 LNHNV and CDR2 YYDKDF (reference sequence). The CDR3 extends over 15 amino acids. The CDR3 reads CATSWLGVGANVLTF. In DNA, the CDR3 is TGTGCCACCTCCTGGTTAGGGGTCGGGGCCAACGTCCTGACTTTC.

A few counts support this clone. The V gene is TRBV5-5, the J gene TRBJ2-2; D perhaps matches TRBD2 (5 bases). Trimming stripped 4 bases from V and 0 bases from J, with 13 bases between. The CDR3 contains 16 residues. Germline V CDR1 and CDR2: SGHKS, YYEKEE (reference sequence). CDR3 protein: CASSTVSGANTGELFF. The CDR3 bases are TGTGCCAGCAGCACCGTCAGCGGCGCGAACACCGGGGAGCTGTTTTTT. Variable domain in full (rest from reference TRBV5-5 and TRBJ2-2): DAGVTQSPTHLIKTRGQQVTLRCSPISGHKSVSWYQQVLGQGPQFIFQYYEKEERGRGNFPDRFSARQFPNYSSELNVNALLLGDSALYLCASSTVSGANTGELFFGEGSRLTVL.